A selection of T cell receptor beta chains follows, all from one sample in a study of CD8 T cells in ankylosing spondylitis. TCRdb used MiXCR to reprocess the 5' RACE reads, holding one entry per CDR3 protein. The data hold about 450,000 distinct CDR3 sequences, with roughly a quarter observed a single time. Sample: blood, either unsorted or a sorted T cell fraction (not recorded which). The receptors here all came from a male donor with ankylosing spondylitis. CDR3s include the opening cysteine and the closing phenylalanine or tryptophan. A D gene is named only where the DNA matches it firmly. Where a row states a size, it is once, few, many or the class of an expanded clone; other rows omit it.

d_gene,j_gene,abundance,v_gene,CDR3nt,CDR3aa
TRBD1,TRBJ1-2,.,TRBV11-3,TGTGCCAGCAGCCCCGGGACAGGGAGGTATGGCTACACCTTC,CASSPGTGRYGYTF
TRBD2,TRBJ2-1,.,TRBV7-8,TGTGCCAGCAGCTTAGGTGGGGGGGTGTATGAGCAGTTCTTC,CASSLGGGVYEQFF
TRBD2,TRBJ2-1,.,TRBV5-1,TGCGCCAGCAGCTTTAGCGGGAGCAGTGAGCAGTTCTTC,CASSFSGSSEQFF
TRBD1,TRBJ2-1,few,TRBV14,TGTGCCAGCAGTCGTTTGAGACAGGGCCACAATGAGCAGTTCTTC,CASSRLRQGHNEQFF
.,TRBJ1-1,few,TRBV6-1,TGTGCCAGCAGTGAGCAGCCGACGAACACTGAAGCTTTCTTT,CASSEQPTNTEAFF
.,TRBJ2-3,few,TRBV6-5,TGTGCCAGCACCCGGGGGGATACGCAGTATTTT,CASTRGDTQYF
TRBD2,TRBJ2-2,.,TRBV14,TGTGCCAGCAGTCCCATGACTAGCTTCTCGACCGGGGAGCTGTTTTTT,CASSPMTSFSTGELFF
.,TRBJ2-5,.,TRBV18,TGTGCCAGCTCACCAGAGGCCGCGCGGTACTTC,CASSPEAARYF
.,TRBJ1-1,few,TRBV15,TGTGCCACCAGCAGAGATCCCAGGGGTTCGTTACGTCTTTCTTCGAACACTGAAGCTTTCTTT,CATSRDPRGSLRLSSNTEAFF
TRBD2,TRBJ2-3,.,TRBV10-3,TGTGCCATCAGTGCAGCGGGAGGCACAGATACGCAGTATTTT,CAISAAGGTDTQYF
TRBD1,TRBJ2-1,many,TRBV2,TGTGCCAGCAATATGCGTCCCGGGACAGGGGAGGGTGAGCAGTTCTTC,CASNMRPGTGEGEQFF
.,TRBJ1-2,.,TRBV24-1,TGTGCCACCAGTGATTGGGGCAGCTATGGCTACACCTTC,CATSDWGSYGYTF
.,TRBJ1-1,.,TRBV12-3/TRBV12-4,TGTGCCAGCAGAACCAAGAACGCTGAAGCTTTCTTT,CASRTKNAEAFF
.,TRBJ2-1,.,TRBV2,TGTGCCAGCAGTGAAGAAGTAAATGAGCAGTTCTTC,CASSEEVNEQFF
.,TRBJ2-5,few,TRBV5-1,TGCGCCAGCAGGGATCTTGGGGAGACCCAGTACTTC,CASRDLGETQYF
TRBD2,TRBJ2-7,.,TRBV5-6,TGTGCCAGCAGCCGGGGGGTCCCCTACGAGCAGTACTTC,CASSRGVPYEQYF
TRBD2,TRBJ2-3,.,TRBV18,TGTGCCAGCTCAGCCGGACTAGCGGCCCGAGGGAGCACAGATACGCAGTATTTT,CASSAGLAARGSTDTQYF
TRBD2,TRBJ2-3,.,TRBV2,TGTGCCAGCAGCGGACTAGCGGGAGGAGCGCAGTATTTT,CASSGLAGGAQYF
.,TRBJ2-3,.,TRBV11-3,TGTGCCAGCAGCCCCGCCGACGGCACAGATACGCAGTATTTT,CASSPADGTDTQYF
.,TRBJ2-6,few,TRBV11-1,TGTGCCAGCAGCTTAAGTTGGAGCCAGTCGAACTCTGGGGCCAACGTCCTGACTTTC,CASSLSWSQSNSGANVLTF
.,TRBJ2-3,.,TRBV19,TGTGCCAGTAGTATAGACAGGGGAGGGAGCACAGATACGCAGTATTTT,CASSIDRGGSTDTQYF
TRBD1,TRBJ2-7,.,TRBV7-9,TGTGCCAGCAGCTTGACAGGGTCCAACGACGAGCAGTACTTC,CASSLTGSNDEQYF
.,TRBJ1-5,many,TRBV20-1,TGCAGTGCTAGAAGGGAGGCTGGCAATCAGCCCCAGCATTTT,CSARREAGNQPQHF
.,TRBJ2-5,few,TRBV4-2,TGTGCCAGCAGCCAAGTTGGGGCGGGGAAAGAGACCCAGTACTTC,CASSQVGAGKETQYF
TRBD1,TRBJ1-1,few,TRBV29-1,TGCAGCGTTGACCTGACAGGGGCCACTGAAGCTTTCTTT,CSVDLTGATEAFF
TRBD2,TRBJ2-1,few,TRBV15,TGTGCCACCAGCAGAGAGAGGGCTAGCGGGAGGGCTTATGAGCAGTTCTTC,CATSRERASGRAYEQFF
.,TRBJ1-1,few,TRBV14,TGTGCCAGCAGCCAATACCGAGCTACTGAAGCTTTCTTT,CASSQYRATEAFF
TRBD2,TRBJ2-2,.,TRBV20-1,TGCAGTGCTACAAAAGCGGGAGTCACCACCGGGGAGCTGTTTTTT,CSATKAGVTTGELFF
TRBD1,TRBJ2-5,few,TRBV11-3,TGTGCCAGCAGCTTACCGAGACAGGGGCCCCAAGAGACCCAGTACTTC,CASSLPRQGPQETQYF
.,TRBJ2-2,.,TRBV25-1,TGTGCCAGCAGTGGGTGGAACACCGGGGAGCTGTTTTTT,CASSGWNTGELFF
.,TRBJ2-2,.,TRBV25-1,TGTGCCAGCCGAAACACCGGGGAGCTGTTTTTT,CASRNTGELFF